The next 4 T cell receptor beta chains were all read from a single sample in a study of cytomegalovirus exposure and HLA in healthy donors. This table comes from immunoSEQ multiplex PCR, and its TCRdb copy is limited to in-frame clones, with some not included. The sample has under 400,000 clones, 88% seen once; the top ten hold approximately 0.9%. Input material: PBMCs. These receptors were taken from a man aged 25-45 years in good health and CMV-seronegative.

DNA of the CDR3: TGTGCCAGCAGCGCGTCCGGCTACGAGCAGTACTTC. Amino acids: CASSASGYEQYF. The J gene is TRBJ2-7, the V gene TRBV5-6; no clear D gene. V was cut by 4 bases and J by 3 bases, with 8 bases left in between. Germline CDR1 SGHDT, CDR2 YYEEEE. The CDR3 is 12 amino acids.

The chain recombines TRBV5-1 with TRBJ1-2; 7 bases line up with TRBD1. Germline V lookup: CDR1 SGHRS, CDR2 YFSETQ. This CDR3 is built from 14 residues. The J segment lost 3 bases and the V segment lost 4 bases, leaving 6 bases of the junction unmatched. The CDR3 DNA follows: TGCGCCAGCAGCGCCGGGGACAGCTACTATGGCTACACCTTC. This gives the protein CASSAGDSYYGYTF. Full variable domain (remainder filled in from reference TRBV5-1 and TRBJ1-2): KAGVTQTPRYLIKTRGQQVTLSCSPISGHRSVSWYQQTPGQGLQFLFEYFSETQRNKGNFPGRFSGRQFSNSRSEMNVSTLELGDSALYLCASSAGDSYYGYTFGSGTRLTVV.

The chain is built from TRBV6-1 and TRBJ1-4, with 10 bases lining up with TRBD1. Per the germline V gene, CDR1 is MNHNS and CDR2 is SASEGT. V lost 6 bases and J lost 3; bases outside the gene matches: 1. The CDR3 is 14 residues long. The CDR3 nucleotides read TGTGCCAGCAGAGACAGGGGGCCTAATGAAAAACTGTTTTTT. This codes for CASRDRGPNEKLFF.

The chain employs TRBV12-1 and TRBJ2-2; TRBD1, the table's D call, was not compared with the DNA. TRBV12-1 is given as a pseudogene. The CDR3 spans 13 residues. CDR3 residues: CAVPGRNTGELFF. CDR3 bases: TGTGCTGTGCCTGGCCGTAACACCGGGGAGCTGTTTTTT.